These T cell receptor beta chains were read from a single sample in a study of blood T cell repertoires in COVID-19. Profiling relied on immunoSEQ multiplex PCR, and the TCRdb table lists in-frame clones only, not all of them. The sample gives some 100,000 clones, more than 85% of which show up once; 0.97% is in the top ten. Sequencing was performed on peripheral blood. The receptor source for this set is a man aged 60 to 75 with acute or convalescent COVID-19. Both conserved end residues are part of each CDR3. D genes are given only for firm matches. Size is stated for part of the rows, as once, few or many counts, or as a class when the clone is expanded.

>TRBV15|TRBJ1-2|12|NA|TRBD1
CATNSGQGHDNF
TGTGCCACCAACTCGGGACAGGGTCATGATAACTTC
>TRBV20-1|TRBJ1-1|12|NA|NA
CSASQTGPEAFF
TGCAGTGCTAGTCAGACAGGCCCTGAAGCTTTCTTT
>TRBV6-1|TRBJ1-3|16|NA|NA
CASSEGPQGFGNTIYF
TGTGCCAGCAGTGAAGGCCCGCAGGGATTTGGAAACACCATATATTTT
>TRBV3-1/TRBV3-2|TRBJ2-5|14|NA|TRBD1
CASSRDRLQETQYF
TGTGCCAGCAGCCGGGACAGGCTCCAAGAGACCCAGTACTTC
>TRBV19|TRBJ1-1|16|NA|NA
CASSISTAKMNTEAFF
TGTGCCAGTAGTATATCGACAGCGAAAATGAACACTGAAGCTTTCTTT
>TRBV6-1|TRBJ1-2|13|NA|TRBD1
CASSERQGGGYTF
TGTGCCAGCAGTGAGAGACAGGGTGGCGGCTACACCTTC
>TRBV4-1|TRBJ1-1|16|NA|NA
CASSHARGGLGTEAFF
TGCGCCAGCAGCCACGCTAGGGGGGGGCTGGGCACTGAAGCTTTCTTT
>TRBV6-5|TRBJ1-3|15|NA|NA
CASSSFKGPGNTIYF
TGTGCCAGCAGTTCCTTCAAGGGGCCTGGAAACACCATATATTTT
>TRBV6-5|TRBJ1-2|14|NA|NA
CASRILGGVYGYTF
TGTGCCAGCAGGATCCTAGGGGGGGTCTATGGCTACACCTTC
>TRBV6-5|TRBJ2-7|14|NA|TRBD1
CATQRQGESYEQYF
TGTGCCACCCAGCGACAGGGGGAATCCTACGAGCAGTACTTC
>TRBV10-2|TRBJ2-7|12|NA|NA
CASRGGSYEQYF
TGCGCCAGCAGGGGGGGCTCCTACGAGCAGTACTTC
>TRBV2|TRBJ2-1|17|NA|TRBD2
CASSPPGLPSSYNEQFF
TGTGCCAGCAGTCCTCCGGGACTACCAAGCTCCTACAATGAGCAGTTCTTC
>TRBV13|TRBJ2-1|16|NA|TRBD1
CASSSLRGTGSHEQFF
TGTGCCAGCAGCTCCCTAAGGGGGACAGGGTCCCATGAGCAGTTCTTC
>TRBV28|TRBJ1-4|14|few|TRBD1
CASRQGNGNEKLFF
TGTGCCAGCCGACAGGGGAACGGGAATGAAAAACTGTTTTTT
>TRBV11-2|TRBJ2-3|17|NA|TRBD2
CASSLRPGLAGTDTQYF
TGTGCCAGCAGCTTACGGCCGGGACTAGCGGGCACAGATACGCAGTATTTT
>TRBV28|TRBJ1-3|13|NA|NA
CASRRQTGNTIYF
TGTGCCAGCCGACGACAGACTGGAAACACCATATATTTT
>TRBV11-2|TRBJ2-1|15|few|TRBD2
CASSQTSGRAIEQFF
TGTGCCAGCAGTCAAACTAGCGGGAGGGCCATTGAGCAGTTCTTC
>TRBV4-1|TRBJ2-2|18|NA|TRBD2
CASSQTGTSGRQTGELFF
TGCGCCAGCAGCCAGACCGGGACTAGCGGGAGACAGACCGGGGAGCTGTTTTTT
>TRBV6-2/TRBV6-3|TRBJ2-3|15|NA|TRBD2
CASSRTSGRTDTQYF
TGTGCCAGCAGTCGTACTAGCGGGAGGACGGATACGCAGTATTTT
>TRBV10-3|TRBJ1-1|13|NA|NA
CAISPLQEGEAFF
TGTGCCATCAGTCCTTTACAGGAGGGTGAAGCTTTCTTT
>TRBV28|TRBJ1-4|12|NA|NA
CASSPRPGGLFF
TGTGCCAGCAGTCCCCGACCGGGGGGACTGTTTTTT
>TRBV29-1|TRBJ1-1|13|NA|TRBD1
CSVQTGGNTEAFF
TGCAGCGTCCAGACAGGGGGCAACACTGAAGCTTTCTTT
>TRBV15|TRBJ1-2|17|NA|TRBD1
CATSPGGQGGVNYGYTF
TGTGCCACCAGCCCCGGGGGACAGGGAGGAGTAAACTATGGCTACACCTTC
>TRBV23-1|TRBJ2-1|15|NA|NA
CASSQSRRVRNEQFF
TGCGCCAGCAGTCAATCGAGGAGGGTTAGGAATGAGCAGTTCTTC
>TRBV19|TRBJ2-1|15|NA|TRBD1
CASSKGQGPYNEQFF
TGTGCCAGTAGTAAGGGACAGGGCCCCTACAATGAGCAGTTCTTC
>TRBV19|TRBJ1-1|16|NA|TRBD1
CASSLGDRPWNTEAFF
TGTGCCAGTAGCCTAGGGGACAGACCTTGGAACACTGAAGCTTTCTTT
>TRBV11-2|TRBJ1-1|14|NA|TRBD1
CASSLGTANTEAFF
TGTGCCAGCAGCCTCGGGACAGCGAACACTGAAGCTTTCTTT
>TRBV19|TRBJ1-6|16|NA|NA
CASSNWSGRFSSPLHF
TGTGCCAGTAGTAATTGGTCTGGCAGGTTCAGTTCACCCCTCCACTTT
>TRBV29-1|TRBJ1-2|14|NA|TRBD1
CSVNPGQGDYGYTF
TGCAGCGTGAACCCGGGACAGGGTGACTATGGCTACACCTTC
>TRBV30|TRBJ2-3|18|NA|TRBD2
CAWSVRQLGLAGTDTQYF
TGTGCCTGGAGTGTACGACAGTTGGGACTAGCGGGAACAGATACGCAGTATTTT
>TRBV9|TRBJ2-5|14|NA|NA
CASSVGRGSETQYF
TGTGCCAGCAGCGTAGGGAGGGGATCGGAGACCCAGTACTTC
>TRBV4-1|TRBJ1-1|18|NA|TRBD1
CASSPTAGRTGMNTEAFF
TGCGCCAGCAGCCCAACGGCGGGACGGACAGGTATGAACACTGAAGCTTTCTTT
>TRBV19|TRBJ2-1|16|NA|TRBD2
CASSIGVSGTHNEQFF
TGTGCCAGTAGTATCGGCGTAAGCGGGACTCACAATGAGCAGTTCTTC
>TRBV14|TRBJ2-1|14|NA|NA
CASRPRGLFYEQFF
TGTGCCAGCAGGCCCAGGGGTTTATTCTATGAGCAGTTCTTC
>TRBV7-2|TRBJ1-2|16|NA|NA
CASSLVAGEGVYGYTF
TGTGCCAGCAGCTTAGTGGCAGGGGAGGGGGTCTATGGCTACACCTTC
>TRBV28|TRBJ2-1|14|NA|NA
CASSLFRGMNEQFF
TGTGCCAGCAGTTTATTCAGGGGTATGAATGAGCAGTTCTTC
>TRBV24-1|TRBJ2-1|17|NA|NA
CATSPVGGGFLFHEQFF
TGTGCCACCAGTCCCGTTGGGGGAGGATTTCTCTTCCATGAGCAGTTCTTC
>TRBV10-2|TRBJ1-3|14|NA|TRBD1
CASKRDSSGNTIYF
TGCGCCAGCAAACGGGACAGCTCTGGAAACACCATATATTTT
>TRBV5-1|TRBJ2-1|17|NA|TRBD2
CASSAYLGTSPMWEQFF
TGCGCCAGCAGCGCATACCTTGGGACTAGCCCTATGTGGGAGCAGTTCTTC
>TRBV5-1|TRBJ2-3|18|NA|TRBD1
CASRQTGTGGYSTDTQYF
TGCGCCAGCAGACAAACCGGGACAGGGGGCTACAGCACAGATACGCAGTATTTT
>TRBV19|TRBJ2-1|14|NA|TRBD1
CASSDRGRYEKEFF
TGTGCCAGTAGCGACAGGGGGCGTTATGAAAAGGAGTTCTTC
>TRBV5-8|TRBJ1-4|13|NA|NA
CASSLRSNEKLFF
TGTGCCAGCAGCTTGAGGAGTAATGAAAAACTGTTTTTT
>TRBV27|TRBJ1-6|14|few|NA
CASSSIARDSPLHF
TGTGCCAGCAGTTCAATCGCCAGGGATTCACCCCTCCACTTT
>TRBV5-8|TRBJ1-3|14|NA|NA
CASERRVSGNTIYF
TGTGCCAGCGAAAGACGGGTCTCTGGAAACACCATATATTTT
>TRBV19|TRBJ1-2|14|once|TRBD1
CASSIDGLQGARTF
TGTGCCAGTAGTATAGATGGGTTACAGGGGGCGCGCACCTTC
>TRBV5-1|TRBJ1-1|14|NA|NA
CASSKGDVNTEAFF
TGCGCCAGCAGCAAGGGAGATGTGAACACTGAAGCTTTCTTT
>TRBV6-4|TRBJ2-1|15|NA|TRBD2
CASSLGASGSHEQFF
TGTGCCAGCAGTCTAGGGGCTAGCGGGAGCCATGAGCAGTTCTTC
>TRBV2|TRBJ1-4|16|NA|TRBD1
CASSEVGDRGIGKLFF
TGTGCCAGCAGTGAAGTAGGAGACAGGGGTATCGGAAAACTGTTTTTT
>TRBV19|TRBJ2-6|18|NA|TRBD1
CASSAAGTAFSGANVLTF
TGTGCCAGTAGTGCAGCCGGGACAGCTTTCTCTGGGGCCAACGTCCTGACTTTC
>TRBV5-8|TRBJ1-1|15|NA|TRBD1
CASSLEGQGFTEAFF
TGTGCCAGCAGCTTGGAGGGACAGGGGTTCACTGAAGCTTTCTTT
>TRBV9|TRBJ2-6|19|NA|NA
CASSVPRGREASGANVLTF
TGTGCCAGCAGCGTACCTCGGGGCAGGGAGGCGTCTGGGGCCAACGTCCTGACTTTC
>TRBV2|TRBJ1-4|15|NA|TRBD1
CASSEEGTGYEKLFF
TGTGCCAGCAGTGAAGAGGGGACAGGTTATGAAAAACTGTTTTTT
>TRBV28|TRBJ1-1|16|NA|TRBD1
CASSSRQGGQGTEAFF
TGTGCCAGCAGTTCGCGACAGGGAGGTCAAGGCACTGAAGCTTTCTTT
>TRBV6-1|TRBJ1-5|15|few|NA
CASSEVGAVTQPQHF
TGTGCCAGCAGTGAAGTAGGGGCAGTCACTCAGCCCCAGCATTTT
>TRBV18|TRBJ2-5|16|NA|NA
CASSPPQTARQETQYF
TGTGCCAGCTCACCACCGCAAACAGCCCGGCAGGAGACCCAGTACTTC
>TRBV25-1|TRBJ2-2|14|NA|NA
CASSGHSFTGELFF
TGTGCCAGCAGTGGCCACAGTTTTACCGGGGAGCTGTTTTTT
>TRBV7-2|TRBJ2-5|15|NA|TRBD2
CASSPPGLALETQYF
TGTGCCAGCAGCCCCCCGGGACTAGCTTTGGAGACCCAGTACTTC
>TRBV19|TRBJ1-2|16|once|NA
CASSSPRPQGLYGYTF
TGTGCCAGTAGTTCACCCAGACCACAGGGTCTCTATGGCTACACCTTC
>TRBV18|TRBJ1-3|15|NA|TRBD1
CASSRTGTSGNTIYF
TGTGCCAGCTCACGGACAGGGACCTCTGGAAACACCATATATTTT